A single sample is the source of the 25 T cell receptor beta chains below, sequenced in a study of patients and donors after allogeneic stem cell transplantation. TCRdb used MiXCR to reprocess the RT-PCR reads, holding one entry per CDR3 protein. The sample consists of 200,000 to 250,000 distinct CDR3 sequences, 11% to 15% of them appearing once. Source material: blood, either unsorted or a sorted T cell fraction (not recorded which). These receptors were collected from a human donor who was either an allogeneic HSCT recipient or a stem cell or donor lymphocyte infusion donor (not recorded which). It is not recorded whose cells these are; they may come from a transplant donor.

A few counts support this clonotype. The genes are TRBV7-2 and TRBJ1-1; TRBD1 agrees at 9 bases. The CDR3 covers 14 residues. Losses at the gene ends were 5 bases for V and 5 bases for J; bases not matched to a gene: 6. Germline-derived CDR1 and CDR2 are SGHTA and FQGNSA. In nucleotides, the CDR3 is TGTGCCAGCAGCCCGACAGGGGGTTTTACTGAAGCTTTCTTT. This codes for CASSPTGGFTEAFF.

This clonotype occurred many times. The chain combines TRBV7-3 with TRBJ2-3; 11 bases line up with TRBD2. Germline CDR1 is SGHTA and CDR2 is FQGTGA. V was pared by 5 bases and J by 4 bases, with 5 bases of the junction left unmatched. The CDR3 extends over 15 amino acids. The CDR3 sequence: CASSPASGGPDTQYF. For the CDR3, the DNA is TGTGCCAGCAGCCCGGCTAGCGGGGGGCCAGATACGCAGTATTTT. Together with reference TRBV7-3 and TRBJ2-3, the CDR3 gives the full variable domain: GAGVSQTPSNKVTEKGKYVELRCDPISGHTALYWYRQSLGQGPEFLIYFQGTGAADDSGLPNDRFFAVRPEGSVSTLKIQRTERGDSAVYLCASSPASGGPDTQYFGPGTRLTVL.

The rearrangement links TRBV7-9 to TRBJ1-6, with D hard to call. The V and J ends lost 4 bases and 7 bases respectively, with 11 bases between them. CDR3 length equals 14 residues. Per the germline V gene, CDR1 is SEHNR and CDR2 is FQNEAQ (reference sequence). The CDR3 bases are TGTGCCAGCAGCTCGATGGGGTTGAATTCACCCCTCCACTTT. It specifies CASSSMGLNSPLHF.

This clonotype was detected only a few times. The chain links TRBV5-5 to TRBJ2-1, with D maybe TRBD2 (5 bases). Trimming removed 6 bases from V and 4 bases from J, with 14 bases in between. The CDR3 is 14 residues long. From germline, CDR1 is SGHKS and CDR2 YYEKEE (reference sequence). CDR3 bases: TGTGCCAGCACGGGGATCGAACGATACAATGAGCAGTTCTTC. Protein sequence: CASTGIERYNEQFF.

This clonotype has more than one count but fewer than ten. J is TRBJ1-4 and V is TRBV15; maybe TRBD1 (5 bases). Trimming shortened V by 5 bases and J by 8 bases, and 12 bases separated the two germline ends. The V gene's germline CDR1 is LNHNV and CDR2 YYDKDF (reference sequence). The CDR3 consists of 13 residues. CDR3 protein: CATSGQGYEKLFF. The CDR3 DNA reads TGTGCCACCAGCGGCCAGGGTTACGAAAAACTGTTTTTT.

V usage is TRBV6-6 and J usage is TRBJ1-1; D is uncertain. From germline, CDR1 is MNHNY and CDR2 SVGAGI (reference sequence). The V gene lost 6 bases and the J gene lost 3 bases, with 8 bases spanning the gap. CDR3 length: 12 residues. The CDR3 region is CASSFGDTEAFF. DNA for the CDR3: TGTGCCAGCAGCTTTGGGGACACTGAAGCTTTCTTT.

This clonotype was seen a handful of times. The chain couples TRBV12-3 or TRBV12-4 to TRBJ1-2; the D is unclear. Trimming removed 2 bases from V and 8 bases from J, with 12 bases in between. The CDR3 consists of 13 residues. This chain's CDR3 is CASSLSGPIGYTF. DNA for the CDR3: TGTGCCAGCAGTTTATCCGGGCCAATAGGCTACACCTTC.

This clonotype was recorded a few times. This rearrangement joins TRBV11-2 to TRBJ1-1; D gene uncertain. The germline CDR1 and CDR2 sequences are SGHAT and FQNNGV. The CDR3 is 15 residues long. The V and J ends lost 1 base and 1 base respectively, with 10 bases between them. The chain's CDR3 is CASSLGLMANTEAFF. As DNA, the CDR3 is TGTGCCAGCAGCTTAGGGCTTATGGCGAACACTGAAGCTTTCTTT.

The chain couples TRBV5-1 to TRBJ2-2; D unclear. CDR3 length equals 12 residues. CDR1 and CDR2 from the germline V gene are SGHRS and YFSETQ. V shed 0 bases and J shed 9 bases, with 6 bases lying between them. CDR3: CASSLGGRELFF. For the CDR3, the DNA is TGCGCCAGCAGCTTGGGAGGCCGGGAGCTGTTTTTT.

This chain uses TRBV15 with TRBJ2-5, with D maybe TRBD1 (5 bases). V was cut by 1 base and J by 5 bases, with 17 bases left in between. CDR1 LNHNV and CDR2 YYDKDF come from the germline V gene (reference sequence). The CDR3 has 16 residues. The CDR3 DNA follows: TGTGCCACCAGCAGAGGGGCAGGGTCGGTGTTTGAGACCCAGTACTTC. Translating gives CATSRGAGSVFETQYF.

This CDR3 reads CAWSVLAPGELFF. Written as DNA, the CDR3 is TGTGCCTGGAGTGTACTAGCGCCCGGGGAGCTGTTTTTT. The gene calls are TRBV30 and TRBJ2-2, with 7 positions matching TRBD2. Per germline, CDR1 GTSNPN and CDR2 SVGIG (reference sequence). Losses at the gene ends were 0 bases for V and 6 bases for J; bases not matched to a gene: 1. The CDR3 has 13 amino acids.

A few counts support this clonotype. The chain combines TRBV6-4 with TRBJ1-1; possible D gene TRBD1, 5 bases. The ends were cut back, 4 bases at V and 4 bases at J, with 10 bases in the middle. The germline gives CDR1 MRHNA, CDR2 SNTAGT. CDR3 length equals 13 residues. Here the CDR3 reads CASSASGSTEAFF. CDR3 sequence (DNA): TGTGCCAGCAGTGCCTCAGGGTCCACTGAAGCTTTCTTT.

This clonotype was detected only a few times. This rearrangement joins TRBV30 to TRBJ2-4; D is undetermined. V lost 4 bases and J lost 4, with 5 bases in between. Germline CDR1 reads GTSNPN; CDR2 reads SVGIG (reference sequence). CDR3 length equals 11 residues. CDR3: CAWTSKNIQYF. The CDR3 region has the DNA TGTGCCTGGACAAGTAAAAACATTCAGTACTTC.

This sequence joins TRBV3-1 and TRBJ2-7, with D perhaps matching TRBD2 (6 bases). CDR3 size: 15 residues. CDR1 is LGHDT and CDR2 is YNNKEL in the germline V gene (reference sequence). V was trimmed by 8 bases and J by 4 bases, leaving 21 bases between them. The CDR3: CASRPGGAQGYEQYF. The CDR3 nucleotides are TGTGCCAGCCGCCCAGGAGGGGCCCAAGGATACGAGCAGTACTTC.

V usage is TRBV15 and J usage is TRBJ2-7; D not resolved. Germline loops: CDR1 LNHNV, CDR2 YYDKDF (reference sequence). V was clipped by 1 base and J by 5 bases, with 9 bases between them. The CDR3 is 13 amino acids. The CDR3 here is CATSRGGLDEQYF. The CDR3 DNA reads as TGTGCCACCAGCAGAGGGGGTCTGGACGAGCAGTACTTC.

This clonotype was detected many times. The chain combines TRBV6-1 with TRBJ2-7, with 11 bases that match TRBD2. Trimming cost V 7 bases and J 2 bases; bases outside gene matches: 7. This CDR3 is 15 amino acids long. Germline assignment: CDR1 MNHNS and CDR2 SASEGT. The CDR3 bases are TGTGCCAGCACCAGGGGACTAGCGGAAACCTACGAGCAGTACTTC. This gives the protein CASTRGLAETYEQYF.

The chain couples TRBV20-1 to TRBJ1-5; D is uncertain. Germline values: CDR1 DFQATT, CDR2 SNEGSKA (reference sequence). V lost 5 bases to trimming and J lost 0 bases, with 11 bases between them. This CDR3 is built from 14 residues. CDR3 bases: TGCAGTGCTGAGACCGATTATAGCAATCAGCCCCAGCATTTT. This encodes CSAETDYSNQPQHF.

This clonotype was recorded at least ten times. V usage is TRBV7-3 and J usage is TRBJ2-2; weak D call: TRBD1 (5 bases). This CDR3 is built from 13 residues. Germline CDR1 SGHTA, CDR2 FQGTGA. Trimming took 5 bases from V and 5 from J, leaving 9 bases between them. CDR3 amino acids: CASSPPGTGELFF. For the CDR3, the DNA is TGTGCCAGCAGCCCCCCAGGGACCGGGGAGCTGTTTTTT.

The sample holds many counts of this clonotype. V and J are TRBV2 and TRBJ2-1; no definite D call. From germline, CDR1 is SNHLY and CDR2 FYNNEI. The CDR3 totals 10 residues. The V and J ends lost 8 bases and 9 bases respectively, with 8 bases between them. The CDR3 region is CASSKGEQFF. The CDR3 nucleotides read TGTGCCAGCTCGAAGGGTGAGCAGTTCTTC.

This chain joins TRBV6-5 and TRBJ2-5; 8 bases match TRBD2. CDR1 and CDR2 from the germline V gene are MNHEY and SVGAGI. The trim removed 4 bases at V and 4 bases at J, leaving 11 bases unmatched. The CDR3 loop spans 16 amino acids. The CDR3 region has the DNA TGTGCCAGCAGTTCCCGTCGAGCGGGGGTGGCAGAGACCCAGTACTTC. It is translated as CASSSRRAGVAETQYF.

In its sample, this clonotype was seen many times. The chain uses TRBV12-3 or TRBV12-4 and TRBJ1-1, with 10 bases aligning to TRBD1. CDR3 length: 14 amino acids. Losses at the gene ends were 5 bases for V and 4 bases for J; bases not matched to a gene: 4. For the CDR3, the DNA is TGTGCCAGCAGTGCCGGACAGGGGGTCACTGAAGCTTTCTTT. This codes for CASSAGQGVTEAFF.

This chain links TRBV7-8 with TRBJ2-7; weak D call: TRBD2 (6 bases). V lost 1 base and J 6 bases, leaving 13 bases between the germline ends. Germline V gives CDR1 SGHVS, CDR2 FQNEAQ. The CDR3 is 14 residues long. The CDR3 DNA is TGTGCCAGCAGCTTAGAATCTCGGGGAGGCGAGCAGTACTTC. It encodes CASSLESRGGEQYF. The full variable domain, with the rest looked up from reference TRBV7-8 and TRBJ2-7, is GAGVSQSPRYKVAKRGQDVALRCDPISGHVSLFWYQQALGQGPEFLTYFQNEAQLDKSGLPSDRFFAERPEGSVSTLKIQRTQQEDSAVYLCASSLESRGGEQYFGPGTRLTVT.

DNA for the CDR3: TGTGCCAGCAGTTACTCAGGGGACAGCAGGGAGACCCAGTACTTC. Its translation: CASSYSGDSRETQYF. This chain uses TRBV6-5 with TRBJ2-5; 7 nucleotides match TRBD1. The J segment lost 5 bases and the V segment lost 0 bases, leaving 6 bases of the junction unmatched. The CDR3 loop spans 15 amino acids. CDR1 is MNHEY, CDR2 SVGAGI, per germline.

The chain combines TRBV7-2 with TRBJ2-7; 10 nucleotides agree with TRBD1. V shed 6 bases, J shed 2 bases, and the junction held 7 bases outside the gene matches. This CDR3 is built from 15 residues. CDR1 is SGHTA and CDR2 is FQGNSA in the germline V gene. The CDR3: CASSSGQGRPYEQYF. In nucleotides, the CDR3 is TGTGCCAGCAGTTCGGGACAGGGGAGGCCCTACGAGCAGTACTTC. The full variable domain, in which reference TRBV7-2 and TRBJ2-7 provide the parts outside the CDR3, is GAGVSQSPSNKVTEKGKDVELRCDPISGHTALYWYRQSLGQGLEFLIYFQGNSAPDKSGLPSDRFSAERTGGSVSTLTIQRTQQEDSAVYLCASSSGQGRPYEQYFGPGTRLTVT.

The chain joins TRBV14 to TRBJ1-6; 7 positions agree with TRBD1. The CDR3 is made up of 14 amino acids. Germline V gene data show CDR1 as SGHDN and CDR2 as FVKESK. V lost 3 bases, J lost 12 bases, and 8 bases stayed unmatched. The CDR3 DNA reads as TGTGCCAGCAGCCACGGACAGGCCGCACGACCCCTCCACTTT. It translates to CASSHGQAARPLHF.